This T cell receptor (beta chain) stems from a study of memory CD4+ T cells and cytomegalovirus serostatus. The sort gate was single viable CD3+CD4+CD8-CD45RO+ cells for memory CD4+ T cells. The junction had 7 bases not matched to a gene; V was cut back by 2 bases and J by 8 bases. Per germline, CDR1 SGHAT and CDR2 FQNNGV. The CDR3 has 15 residues. Data came from immunoSEQ multiplex PCR; TCRdb stores just in-frame clones and leaves some out. This table holds about 75,000 clones, around 80% found once. The sequenced sample was memory CD4+ T cells from blood. The sequence was obtained from an adult in good health and CMV-seropositive. This chain uses TRBV11-2 with TRBJ1-4; 8 bases agree with TRBD1. This CDR3 is CASSLWGQVGEKLFF. CDR3 coding DNA: TGTGCCAGCAGCTTATGGGGACAGGTGGGCGAAAAACTGTTTTTT.